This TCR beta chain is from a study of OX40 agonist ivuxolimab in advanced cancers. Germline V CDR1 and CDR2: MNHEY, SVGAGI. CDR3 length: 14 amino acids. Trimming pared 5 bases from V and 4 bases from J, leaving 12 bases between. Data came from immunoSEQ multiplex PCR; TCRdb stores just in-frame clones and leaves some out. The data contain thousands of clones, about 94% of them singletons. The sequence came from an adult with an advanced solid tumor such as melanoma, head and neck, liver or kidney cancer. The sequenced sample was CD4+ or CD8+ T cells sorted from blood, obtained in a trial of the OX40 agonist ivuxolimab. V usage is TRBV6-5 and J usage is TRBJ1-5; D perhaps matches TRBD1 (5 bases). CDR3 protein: CASSAITGNQPQHF. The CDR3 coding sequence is TGTGCCAGCAGTGCCATAACAGGAAATCAGCCCCAGCATTTT.